The 18 T cell receptor beta chains in this list originate from one sample, sequenced in a study of cytomegalovirus exposure and HLA in healthy donors. The PCR had 60 Vbeta and 13 Jbeta primers. Repertoires were generated with immunoSEQ multiplex PCR, while TCRdb's copy carries only in-frame clones and drops some. The sample lists about 120,000 clones; more than 70% were seen once. The sample taken for sequencing was PBMCs. Every receptor here comes from a man aged 45 to 65 in good health and CMV-seropositive.

This clone was observed a handful of times. V is TRBV7-2 and J is TRBJ1-2; 10 bases are shared with TRBD1. The junction had 8 bases not matched to a gene; V was cut back by 3 bases and J by 7 bases. This CDR3 is 15 amino acids long. The germline gives CDR1 SGHTA, CDR2 FQGNSA. The CDR3 here is CASSLSTGGVVGYTF. The CDR3 coding sequence is TGTGCCAGCAGCTTGTCGACAGGGGGCGTAGTTGGCTACACCTTC.

Concerning this clone: Other DNA sequences in the same sample also yield this CDR3. V is TRBV10-3 and J is TRBJ1-1, with TRBD1 matching over 8 bases. The CDR3 spans 14 residues. Germline V CDR1 and CDR2: ENHRY, SYGVKD. The ends lost 6 bases at V and 1 base at J; junction bases unmatched: 4. Written as DNA, the CDR3 is TGTGCCATCAGGGGGACAGGAGGGAACACTGAAGCTTTCTTT. It encodes CAIRGTGGNTEAFF.

This chain connects TRBV19 to TRBJ2-1; 12 bases align to TRBD2. CDR1 LNHDA and CDR2 SQIVND come from the germline V gene (reference sequence). V shed 1 base and J 9 bases; nucleotides not matched to a gene: 4. The CDR3 sequence is 15 residues long. The CDR3 protein is CASSIGLAGASEQFF. CDR3 bases: TGTGCCAGTAGTATAGGACTAGCGGGAGCCAGTGAGCAGTTCTTC.

The chain is built from TRBV25-1 and TRBJ2-1, with D unresolved. Germline V gene data show CDR1 as MGHDK and CDR2 as SYGVNS. Trimming removed 4 bases from V and 0 bases from J, with 10 bases in between. The CDR3 extends over 15 amino acids. CDR3 sequence: CASSARLPSYNEQFF. CDR3 nucleotide sequence: TGTGCCAGCAGTGCAAGACTCCCCTCCTACAATGAGCAGTTCTTC.

The gene calls are TRBV27 and TRBJ2-1; the match to TRBD1 covers 8 bases. After removal of 5 bases from V and 5 bases from J, the junction contained 5 bases not matched to a gene. The CDR3 consists of 14 residues. Germline CDR1 MNHEY, CDR2 SMNVEV (reference sequence). This CDR3 is CASSITGGNNEQFF. CDR3 nucleotide sequence: TGTGCCAGCAGTATTACAGGGGGGAACAATGAGCAGTTCTTC.

The chain employs TRBV7-2 and TRBJ2-7; 11 nucleotides agree with TRBD2. This CDR3 region has 18 residues. Per germline, CDR1 SGHTA and CDR2 FQGNSA. V dropped 0 bases and J dropped 0; count of bases not matched to a gene: 7. This chain's CDR3 is CASSLALAGGALSYEQYF. The CDR3 coding sequence is TGTGCCAGCAGCTTAGCGCTAGCGGGGGGAGCTCTCTCCTACGAGCAGTACTTC.

V gene TRBV10-2 combines with J gene TRBJ2-5; 7 bases align to TRBD1. The DNA end lines up better with TRBJ2-7; the J call may be wrong. The CDR3 loop spans 16 amino acids. The germline V gene has CDR1 WSHSY and CDR2 SAAADI. CDR3 residues: CASSEPGQVSSYEQYF. In nucleotides, the CDR3 is TGCGCCAGCAGTGAGCCAGGACAGGTCAGCTCCTACGAGCAGTACTTC.

The CDR3 here is CASSYSTGGGYGYTF. The CDR3 DNA sequence: TGTGCCAGCAGTTACTCGACAGGGGGCGGCTATGGCTACACCTTC. The chain has TRBV6-5 and TRBJ1-2; 10 nucleotides agree with TRBD1. V shed 0 bases and J 4 bases; nucleotides not matched to a gene: 2. The CDR3 runs to 15 residues. Germline-derived CDR1 and CDR2 are MNHEY and SVGAGI.

V is TRBV2 and J is TRBJ1-3, with D unclear. CDR3 length: 15 amino acids. V lost 5 bases, J lost 0 bases, and 11 bases lay in between. Germline V gene sequence: CDR1 SNHLY, CDR2 FYNNEI. The CDR3 sequence is CASSYTSGSGNTIYF. The CDR3 DNA is TGTGCCAGCAGTTACACTTCGGGCTCTGGAAACACCATATATTTT.

This clone was seen ten or more times. J is TRBJ1-1 and V is TRBV7-9, with D perhaps matching TRBD1 (6 bases). Germline V gene lookup returns CDR1 SEHNR and CDR2 FQNEAQ (reference sequence). The length of the CDR3 is 14 residues. V shed 5 bases and J shed 7 bases, with 17 bases lying between them. CDR3 nucleotides: TGTGCCAGCAGCGCCTCAGGGGTTGAGAATGAAGCTTTCTTT. It encodes CASSASGVENEAFF.

The chain combines TRBV7-2 with TRBJ2-1, with D hard to call. From germline, CDR1 is SGHTA and CDR2 FQGNSA. V was pared by 1 base and J by 4 bases, with 5 bases between. The CDR3 totals 13 residues. CDR3 region: CASSLGDYNEQFF. CDR3 bases: TGTGCCAGCAGCTTAGGAGATTACAATGAGCAGTTCTTC.

The genes are TRBV7-9 and TRBJ2-1; 8 bases line up with TRBD1. Germline CDR1 and CDR2: SEHNR and FQNEAQ (reference sequence). This CDR3 comprises 16 residues. V shed 5 bases and J 7 bases; nucleotides not matched to a gene: 13. The CDR3 spells CASSPQGARGINEQFF. DNA of the CDR3: TGTGCCAGCAGCCCCCAGGGGGCAAGGGGAATAAATGAGCAGTTCTTC.

V and J are TRBV29-1 and TRBJ1-2, with 10 bases identical to TRBD1. There are 13 residues in the CDR3. The trim removed 4 bases at V and 2 bases at J, leaving 1 base unmatched. Germline V lookup: CDR1 SQVTM, CDR2 ANQGSEA. The CDR3 region is CSVVTGGNYGYTF. CDR3 nucleotides: TGCAGCGTTGTGACAGGGGGCAACTATGGCTACACCTTC.

This clone was observed once. V gene TRBV18 combines with J gene TRBJ1-1, with D possibly being TRBD1 (5 bases). This CDR3 is built from 16 residues. Germline CDR1 is KGHSH and CDR2 is LQKENI. V was clipped by 3 bases and J by 3 bases, with 17 bases between them. CDR3 coding DNA: TGTGCCAGCTCACCTCTATCAAGGGGAAGTGACACTGAAGCTTTCTTT. Its translation is CASSPLSRGSDTEAFF.

The chain employs TRBV10-2 and TRBJ2-5; maybe TRBD2 (5 bases). Trimming pared 5 bases from V and 3 bases from J, leaving 16 bases between. Germline CDR1 reads WSHSY; CDR2 reads SAAADI. This CDR3 region has 15 residues. CDR3 protein: CASSRLAGRKETQYF. In nucleotides, the CDR3 is TGCGCCAGCAGTCGGCTAGCAGGAAGGAAAGAGACCCAGTACTTC.

The chain uses TRBV19 and TRBJ1-5, with D unresolved. Germline V CDR1 and CDR2: LNHDA, SQIVND (reference sequence). This CDR3 is built from 14 residues. The germline V and J ends were trimmed by 2 bases and 1 base, with 6 bases remaining between them. Written as DNA, the CDR3 is TGTGCCAGTAGTATATCAATCAGCAATCAGCCCCAGCATTTT. It codes for CASSISISNQPQHF.

The rearrangement joins TRBV9 to TRBJ1-6; D ambiguous. This CDR3 has 20 residues. V gave up 2 bases and J gave up 0 bases, with 21 bases separating them. Germline V gene lookup returns CDR1 SGDLS and CDR2 YYNGEE. CDR3 sequence reads: CASSVDREGTLSSYNSPLHF. The CDR3 nucleotides are TGTGCCAGCAGCGTCGATCGGGAAGGAACCTTATCCTCCTATAATTCACCCCTCCACTTT. Looking up the rest from reference TRBV9 and TRBJ1-6 gives the full variable domain: DSGVTQTPKHLITATGQRVTLRCSPRSGDLSVYWYQQSLDQGLQFLIQYYNGEERAKGNILERFSAQQFPDLHSELNLSSLELGDSALYFCASSVDREGTLSSYNSPLHFGNGTRLTVT.

This clone was seen a handful of times. V usage is TRBV28 and J usage is TRBJ2-7; 12 bases map to TRBD2. Trimming took 5 bases from V and 1 from J; bases not matched to a gene: 3. CDR1 MDHEN and CDR2 SYDVKM come from the germline V gene. The CDR3 consists of 15 residues. The CDR3 region has the DNA TGTGCCAGCAGTACGACTAGCGGGAGATCCTACGAGCAGTACTTC. It translates to CASSTTSGRSYEQYF.